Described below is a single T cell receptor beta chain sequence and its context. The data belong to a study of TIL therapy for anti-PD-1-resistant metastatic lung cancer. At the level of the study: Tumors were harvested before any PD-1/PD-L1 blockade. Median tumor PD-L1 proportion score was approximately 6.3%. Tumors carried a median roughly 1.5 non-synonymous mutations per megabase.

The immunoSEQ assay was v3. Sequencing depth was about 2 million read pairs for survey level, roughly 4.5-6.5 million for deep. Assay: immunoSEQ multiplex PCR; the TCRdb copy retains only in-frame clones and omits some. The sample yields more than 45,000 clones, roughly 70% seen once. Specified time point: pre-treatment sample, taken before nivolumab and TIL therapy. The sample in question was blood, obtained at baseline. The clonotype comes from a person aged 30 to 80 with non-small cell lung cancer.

In nucleotides, the CDR3 is TGTGCCAGTAGTATGGAACAGCCCCAGCATTTT. It specifies CASSMEQPQHF. V and J are TRBV19 and TRBJ1-5; D unresolved. The CDR3 totals 11 residues. Germline V gives CDR1 LNHDA, CDR2 SQIVND (reference sequence). Trimming pared 3 bases from V and 7 bases from J, leaving 4 bases between.